This T cell receptor (beta chain) is from a study of blood T cell repertoires in COVID-19. CDR3 length: 15 amino acids. Clones were sequenced by immunoSEQ multiplex PCR, and TCRdb holds only the in-frame ones, with some missing. The table lists over 300,000 clones, nearly 90% of them singletons. Donors of Cohort 3 who recovered were those that had two negative PCRs, clearance, or symptom resolution. This sequence was found in a woman younger than 45 who had recovered from COVID-19. This chain uses TRBV12-2 with TRBJ1-1; the listed D gene, TRBD1, was not tested against the DNA. TRBV12-2 is labeled a pseudogene. Sequenced input: PBMCs or T cells enriched from blood (not recorded which). CDR3 region: CASRTGTGGNTEAFF. The CDR3 DNA reads as TGTGCAAGTCGCACGGGGACAGGGGGGAACACTGAAGCTTTCTTT.